This TCR beta chain was identified during a study of identical twins. Study-level results: The authors drew conclusions from cross-sectional statistical analysis rather than following the same donors.

This clonotype occurred many times. Its antigen is as yet unknown. TCRdb recomputed calls from the 5' RACE reads with MiXCR, one row per CDR3 protein. The sample lists around 680,000 distinct CDR3 sequences, under 9% occurring once. V gave up 3 bases and J gave up 7 bases; unmatched junction bases: 7. This CDR3 has 15 amino acids. Germline assignment: CDR1 KGHDR and CDR2 SFDVKD. These data are also associated with another study on yellow fever vaccine responses in identical twins.

This TCR came from a woman between 18 and 29 years old in good health. This chain links TRBV24-1 with TRBJ2-1, with 8 bases that match TRBD1. Sequenced material: PBMCs. The CDR3 DNA is TGTGCCACCAGTGATCCCGGACAGGGTGTTAATGAGCAGTTCTTC. It is translated as CATSDPGQGVNEQFF.